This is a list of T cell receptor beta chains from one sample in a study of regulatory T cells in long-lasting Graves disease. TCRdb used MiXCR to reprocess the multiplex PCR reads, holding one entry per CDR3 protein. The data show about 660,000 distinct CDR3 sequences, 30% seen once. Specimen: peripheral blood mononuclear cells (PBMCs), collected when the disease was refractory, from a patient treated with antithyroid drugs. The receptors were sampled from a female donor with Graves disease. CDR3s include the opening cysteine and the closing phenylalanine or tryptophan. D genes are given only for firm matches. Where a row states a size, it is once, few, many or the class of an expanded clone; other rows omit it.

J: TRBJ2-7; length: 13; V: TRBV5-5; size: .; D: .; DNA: TGTGCCAGCCGTCGGCAGATACCTGGTGAGCAGTACTTC; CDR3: CASRRQIPGEQYF
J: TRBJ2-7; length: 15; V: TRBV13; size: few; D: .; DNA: TGTGCCAGCAGCCCCTACCGGATACAGGGAACCGAGCAGTACTTC; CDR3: CASSPYRIQGTEQYF
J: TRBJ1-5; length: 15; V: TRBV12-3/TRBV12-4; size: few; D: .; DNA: TGTGCCAGCAGTCTTAGGGGGGGATTCAATCAGCCCCAGCATTTT; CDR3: CASSLRGGFNQPQHF
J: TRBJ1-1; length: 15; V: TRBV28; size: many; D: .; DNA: TGTGCCAGCATTGGAGACAACCGGCGGGCCACTGAAGCTTTCTTT; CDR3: CASIGDNRRATEAFF
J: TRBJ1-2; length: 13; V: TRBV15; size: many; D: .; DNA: TGTGCCACCAGCAGACAGGGGCGCTATGGCTACACCTTC; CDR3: CATSRQGRYGYTF
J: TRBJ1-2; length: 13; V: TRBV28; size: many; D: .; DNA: TGTGCCAGCAGCGCAACAGAAATCTATGGCTACACCTTC; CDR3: CASSATEIYGYTF
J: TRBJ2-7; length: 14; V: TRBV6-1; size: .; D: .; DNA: TGTGCCAGCAGGGGTTTGGGGACGAGGGGAGAGCAGTACTTC; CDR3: CASRGLGTRGEQYF
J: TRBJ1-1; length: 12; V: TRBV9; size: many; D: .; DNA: TGTGCCAGCAGCGTATCCGACACTGAAGCTTTCTTT; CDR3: CASSVSDTEAFF
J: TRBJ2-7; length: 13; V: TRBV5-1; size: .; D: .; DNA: TGCGCCAGCAGCTTGGCCAGACAGTACGAGCAGTACTTC; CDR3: CASSLARQYEQYF
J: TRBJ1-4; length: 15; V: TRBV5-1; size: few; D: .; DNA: TGCGCCAGCAGCTCCTCAGCCGCAGCTAATGAAAAACTGTTTTTT; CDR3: CASSSSAAANEKLFF
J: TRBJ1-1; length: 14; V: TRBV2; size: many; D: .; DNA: TGTGCCAGCAGTGGCAACAGGCCGAACACTGAAGCTTTCTTT; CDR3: CASSGNRPNTEAFF
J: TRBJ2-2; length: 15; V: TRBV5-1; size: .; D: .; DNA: TGCGCCAGCAGCTTTAGACTAGACGGTTCCGGGGAGCTGTTTTTT; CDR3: CASSFRLDGSGELFF
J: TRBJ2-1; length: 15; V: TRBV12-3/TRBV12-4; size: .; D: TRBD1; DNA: TGTGCCAGCAGTAGGTCAGGGGGCCGCTACAATGAGCAGTTCTTC; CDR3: CASSRSGGRYNEQFF
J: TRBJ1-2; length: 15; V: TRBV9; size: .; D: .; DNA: TGTGCCAGCAGCCGCGGACGGCCTTCGGACTATGGCTACACCTTC; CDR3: CASSRGRPSDYGYTF
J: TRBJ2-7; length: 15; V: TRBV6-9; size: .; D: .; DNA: TGTGCCAGCAGTTCCTACGGGGACCCCGTATACGAGCAGTACTTC; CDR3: CASSSYGDPVYEQYF
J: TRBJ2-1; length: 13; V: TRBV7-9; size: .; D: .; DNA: TGTGCCAGCAGTACACTAGCCCCCAATGAGCAGTTCTTC; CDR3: CASSTLAPNEQFF
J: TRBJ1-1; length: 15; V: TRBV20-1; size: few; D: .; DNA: TGCAGTGCTACTCTTCTCTTCAAGGTGAACACTGAAGCTTTCTTT; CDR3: CSATLLFKVNTEAFF
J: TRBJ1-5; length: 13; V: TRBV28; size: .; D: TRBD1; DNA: TGTGCCAGCAGAACGGGACAGTTTCAGCCCCAGCATTTT; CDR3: CASRTGQFQPQHF
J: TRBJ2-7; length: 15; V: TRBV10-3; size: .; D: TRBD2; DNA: TGTGCCATCAGTGAATTGGTAGCGGGAGTGATGGAGCAGTACTTC; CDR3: CAISELVAGVMEQYF
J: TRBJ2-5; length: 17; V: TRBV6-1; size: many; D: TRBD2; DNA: TGTGCCAGCAGTGAACGGTCTAGCGGGAGTTGGCAAGAGACCCAGTACTTC; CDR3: CASSERSSGSWQETQYF
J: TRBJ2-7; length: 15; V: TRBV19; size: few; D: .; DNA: TGTGCCAGTAGTATAGTCGGAGGGGGGACCTACGAGCAGTACTTC; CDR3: CASSIVGGGTYEQYF
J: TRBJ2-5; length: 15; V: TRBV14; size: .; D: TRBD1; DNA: TGTGCCAGCAGCCCTATAGACAGGGGGCGAAAGACCCAGTACTTC; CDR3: CASSPIDRGRKTQYF
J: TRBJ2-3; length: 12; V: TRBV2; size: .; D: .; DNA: TGTGCCAGCAATTTAGGGGCCGATACGCAGTATTTT; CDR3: CASNLGADTQYF
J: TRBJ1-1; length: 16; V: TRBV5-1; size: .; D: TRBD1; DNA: TGCGCCAGCAGCCACGGGGACAGGGCAACGAACACTGAAGCTTTCTTT; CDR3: CASSHGDRATNTEAFF
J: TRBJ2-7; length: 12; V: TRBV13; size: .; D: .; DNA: TGTGCCAGCAGCATTTACTCCTACGAGCAGTACTTC; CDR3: CASSIYSYEQYF
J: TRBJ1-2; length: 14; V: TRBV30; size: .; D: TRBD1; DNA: TGTGCCTGGGGACGGGACAGGGTAATGGATGGCTACACCTTC; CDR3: CAWGRDRVMDGYTF
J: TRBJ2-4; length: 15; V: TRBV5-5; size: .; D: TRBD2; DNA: TGTGCCAGCAGCATAGCGGGAGCTGGGAGGGACATTCGGTACTTC; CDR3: CASSIAGAGRDIRYF
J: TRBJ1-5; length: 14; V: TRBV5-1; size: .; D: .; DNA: TGCGCCAGCAGGTTGGACGGCGGTGGAAGACCCCAGCATTTT; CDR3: CASRLDGGGRPQHF
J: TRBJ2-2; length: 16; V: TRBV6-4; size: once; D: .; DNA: TGTGCCAGCAGCCCCCCGGGCCGGCGGATCTTCGGGGAGCTGTTTTTT; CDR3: CASSPPGRRIFGELFF
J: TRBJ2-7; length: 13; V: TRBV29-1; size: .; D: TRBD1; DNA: TGCAGCGTCGGACAGGGGGCGCGGAACGAGCAGTACTTC; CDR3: CSVGQGARNEQYF
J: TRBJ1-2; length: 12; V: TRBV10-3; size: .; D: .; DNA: TGTGCCATCAGCCTCGAAAAGTGGGGCTACACCTTC; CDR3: CAISLEKWGYTF
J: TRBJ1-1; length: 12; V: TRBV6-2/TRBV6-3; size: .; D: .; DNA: TGTGCCAGCAGTGAGGTAAAAACTGAAGCTCTCTTT; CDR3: CASSEVKTEALF
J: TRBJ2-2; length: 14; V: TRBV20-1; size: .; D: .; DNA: TGCAGTGCTGAACCATCTCGGAACACCGGGGAGCTGTTTTTT; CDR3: CSAEPSRNTGELFF
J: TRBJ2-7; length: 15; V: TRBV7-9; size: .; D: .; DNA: TGTGCCAGCAGCTTAGTAGGAGGGGTGCCTCCCGAGCAGTACTTC; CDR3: CASSLVGGVPPEQYF
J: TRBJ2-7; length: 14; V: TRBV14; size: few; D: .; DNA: TGTGCCAGCAGCGTGGGGCTATCGGGCTACGAGCAGTACTTC; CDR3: CASSVGLSGYEQYF